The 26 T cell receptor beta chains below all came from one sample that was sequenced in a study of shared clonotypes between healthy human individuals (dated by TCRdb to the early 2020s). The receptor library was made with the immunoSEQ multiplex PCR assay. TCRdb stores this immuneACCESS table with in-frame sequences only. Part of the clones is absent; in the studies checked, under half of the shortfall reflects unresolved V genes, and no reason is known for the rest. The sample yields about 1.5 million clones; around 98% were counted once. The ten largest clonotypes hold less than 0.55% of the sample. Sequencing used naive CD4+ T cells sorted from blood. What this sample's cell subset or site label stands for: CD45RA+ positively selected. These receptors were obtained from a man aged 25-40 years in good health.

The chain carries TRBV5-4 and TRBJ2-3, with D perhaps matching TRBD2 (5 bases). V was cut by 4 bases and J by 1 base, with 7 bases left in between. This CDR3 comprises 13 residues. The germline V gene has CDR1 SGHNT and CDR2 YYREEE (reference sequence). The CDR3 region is CASSRRGTDTQYF. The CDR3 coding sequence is TGTGCCAGCAGCCGGCGGGGCACAGATACGCAGTATTTT.

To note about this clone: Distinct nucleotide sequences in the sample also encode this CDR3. CDR3 DNA sequence: TGCGCCAGCAGCTTGGCGGGGAGTACCGGGGAGCTGTTTTTT. Translated, it gives CASSLAGSTGELFF. The rearrangement joins TRBV5-1 to TRBJ2-2; tentatively, D is TRBD2 (5 bases). Germline V gives CDR1 SGHRS, CDR2 YFSETQ. V gave up 0 bases and J gave up 5 bases, with 8 bases separating them. The CDR3 totals 14 residues.

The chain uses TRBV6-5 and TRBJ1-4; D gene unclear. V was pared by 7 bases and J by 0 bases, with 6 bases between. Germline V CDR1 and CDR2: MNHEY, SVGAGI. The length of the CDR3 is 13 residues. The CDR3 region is CASKVSTNEKLFF. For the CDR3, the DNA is TGTGCCAGCAAGGTCTCAACTAATGAAAAACTGTTTTTT.

DNA of the CDR3: TGTGCCAGCAGGCCCAGGGAACTGAACACTGAAGCTTTCTTT. Protein sequence: CASRPRELNTEAFF. The chain couples TRBV5-4 to TRBJ1-1; D possibly corresponds to TRBD1 (5 bases). V was trimmed by 5 bases and J by 0 bases, leaving 11 bases between them. Germline CDR1 is SGHNT and CDR2 is YYREEE (reference sequence). CDR3 size: 14 residues.

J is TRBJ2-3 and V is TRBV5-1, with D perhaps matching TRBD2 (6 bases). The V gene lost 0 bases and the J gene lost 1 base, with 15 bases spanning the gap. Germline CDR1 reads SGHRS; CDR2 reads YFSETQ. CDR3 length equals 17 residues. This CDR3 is CASSLEQAGFGTDTQYF. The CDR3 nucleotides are TGCGCCAGCAGCTTGGAGCAGGCGGGATTTGGCACAGATACGCAGTATTTT.

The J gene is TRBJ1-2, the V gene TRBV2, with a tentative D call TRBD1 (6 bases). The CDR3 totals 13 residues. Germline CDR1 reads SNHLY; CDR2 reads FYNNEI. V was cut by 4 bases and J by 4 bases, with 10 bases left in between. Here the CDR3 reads CASSGQERYGYTF. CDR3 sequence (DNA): TGTGCCAGCAGTGGACAGGAGCGCTATGGCTACACCTTC.

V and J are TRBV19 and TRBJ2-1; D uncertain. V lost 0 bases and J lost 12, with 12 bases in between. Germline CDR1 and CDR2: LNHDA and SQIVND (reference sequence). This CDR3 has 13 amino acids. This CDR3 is CASSIDPASGQFF. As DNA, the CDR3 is TGTGCCAGTAGTATAGATCCGGCCTCCGGGCAGTTCTTC. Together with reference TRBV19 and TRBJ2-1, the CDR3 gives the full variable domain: DGGITQSPKYLFRKEGQNVTLSCEQNLNHDAMYWYRQDPGQGLRLIYYSQIVNDFQKGDIAEGYSVSREKKESFPLTVTSAQKNPTAFYLCASSIDPASGQFFGPGTRLTVL.

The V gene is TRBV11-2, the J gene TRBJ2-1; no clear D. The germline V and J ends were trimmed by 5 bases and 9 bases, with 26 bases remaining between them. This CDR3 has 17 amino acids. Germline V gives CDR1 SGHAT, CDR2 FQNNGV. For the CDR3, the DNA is TGTGCCAGCAGCCCAAAATCGATTGGCAGTACAAGTGGTGAGCAGTTCTTC. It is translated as CASSPKSIGSTSGEQFF.

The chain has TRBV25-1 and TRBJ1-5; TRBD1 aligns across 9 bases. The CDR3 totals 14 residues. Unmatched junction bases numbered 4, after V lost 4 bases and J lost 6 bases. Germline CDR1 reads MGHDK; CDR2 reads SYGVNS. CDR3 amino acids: CASSGTGEFQPQHF. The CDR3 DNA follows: TGTGCCAGCAGTGGGACAGGGGAGTTTCAGCCCCAGCATTTT.

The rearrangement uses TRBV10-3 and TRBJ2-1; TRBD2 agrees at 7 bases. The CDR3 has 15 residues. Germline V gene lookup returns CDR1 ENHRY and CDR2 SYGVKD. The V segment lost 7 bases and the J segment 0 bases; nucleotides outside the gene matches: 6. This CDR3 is CAITSREDSYNEQFF. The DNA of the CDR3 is TGTGCCATCACATCCCGGGAGGACTCCTACAATGAGCAGTTCTTC.

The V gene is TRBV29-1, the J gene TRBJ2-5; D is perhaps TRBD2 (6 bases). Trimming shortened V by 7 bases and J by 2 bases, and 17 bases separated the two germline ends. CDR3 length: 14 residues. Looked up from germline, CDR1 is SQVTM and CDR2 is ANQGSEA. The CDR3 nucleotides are TGCAGCGCCAGTCGCCCGGGGGTACAAGAGACCCAGTACTTC. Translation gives CSASRPGVQETQYF. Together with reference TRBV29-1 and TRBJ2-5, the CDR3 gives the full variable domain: SAVISQKPSRDICQRGTSLTIQCQVDSQVTMMFWYRQQPGQSLTLIATANQGSEATYESGFVIDKFPISRPNLTFSTLTVSNMSPEDSSIYLCSASRPGVQETQYFGPGTRLLVL.

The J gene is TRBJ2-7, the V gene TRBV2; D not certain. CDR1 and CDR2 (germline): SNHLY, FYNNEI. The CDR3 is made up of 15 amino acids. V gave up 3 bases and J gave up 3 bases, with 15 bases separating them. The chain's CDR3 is CASSDEQEISYEQYF. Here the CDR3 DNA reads TGTGCCAGCAGTGACGAGCAGGAGATTAGCTACGAGCAGTACTTC.

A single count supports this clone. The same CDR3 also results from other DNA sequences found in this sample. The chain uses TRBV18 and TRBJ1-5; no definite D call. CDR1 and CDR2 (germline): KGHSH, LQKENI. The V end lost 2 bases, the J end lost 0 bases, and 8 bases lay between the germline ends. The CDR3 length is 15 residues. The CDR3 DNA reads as TGTGCCAGCTCACCAATTTCAGATAGCAATCAGCCCCAGCATTTT. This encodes CASSPISDSNQPQHF.

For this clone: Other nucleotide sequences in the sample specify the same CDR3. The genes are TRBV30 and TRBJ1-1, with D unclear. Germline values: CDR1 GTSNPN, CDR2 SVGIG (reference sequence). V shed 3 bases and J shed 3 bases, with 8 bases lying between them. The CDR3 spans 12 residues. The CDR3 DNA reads TGTGCCTGGAGCCGAGTGTACACTGAAGCTTTCTTT. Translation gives CAWSRVYTEAFF.

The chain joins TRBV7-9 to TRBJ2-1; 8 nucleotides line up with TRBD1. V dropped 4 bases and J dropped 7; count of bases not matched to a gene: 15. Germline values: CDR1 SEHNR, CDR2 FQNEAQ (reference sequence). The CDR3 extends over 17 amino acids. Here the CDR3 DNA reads TGTGCCAGCAGCTCCTCTAGACAGGGGACGTCTGGGAATGAGCAGTTCTTC. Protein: CASSSSRQGTSGNEQFF. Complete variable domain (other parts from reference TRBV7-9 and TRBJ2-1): DTGVSQNPRHKITKRGQNVTFRCDPISEHNRLYWYRQTLGQGPEFLTYFQNEAQLEKSRLLSDRFSAERPKGSFSTLEIQRTEQGDSAMYLCASSSSRQGTSGNEQFFGPGTRLTVL.

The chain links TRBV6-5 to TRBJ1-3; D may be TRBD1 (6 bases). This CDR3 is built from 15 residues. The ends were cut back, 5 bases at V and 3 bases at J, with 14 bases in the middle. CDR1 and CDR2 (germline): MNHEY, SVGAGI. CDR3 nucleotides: TGTGCCAGCAGTCGAACCGGGACATATGGAAACACCATATATTTT. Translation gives CASSRTGTYGNTIYF.

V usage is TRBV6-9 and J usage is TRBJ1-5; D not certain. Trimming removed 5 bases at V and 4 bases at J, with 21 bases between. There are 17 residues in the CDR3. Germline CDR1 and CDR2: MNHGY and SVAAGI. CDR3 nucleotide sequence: TGTGCCAGCAGTCGAGGTGAAGATTATGAAAGAAATCAGCCCCAGCATTTT. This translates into CASSRGEDYERNQPQHF.

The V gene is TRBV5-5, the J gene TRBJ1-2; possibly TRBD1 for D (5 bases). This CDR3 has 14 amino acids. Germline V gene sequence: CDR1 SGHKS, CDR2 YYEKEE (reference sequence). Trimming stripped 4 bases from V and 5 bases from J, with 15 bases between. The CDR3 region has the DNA TGTGCCAGCAGCACCTGGGCGGGGCAGTATGGCTACACCTTC. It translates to CASSTWAGQYGYTF.

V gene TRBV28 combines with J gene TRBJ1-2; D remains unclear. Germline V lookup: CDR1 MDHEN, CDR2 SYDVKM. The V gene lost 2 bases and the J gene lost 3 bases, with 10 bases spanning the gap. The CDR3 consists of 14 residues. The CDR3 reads CASSLDQSDYGYTF. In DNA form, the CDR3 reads TGTGCCAGCAGTTTAGACCAATCGGACTATGGCTACACCTTC.

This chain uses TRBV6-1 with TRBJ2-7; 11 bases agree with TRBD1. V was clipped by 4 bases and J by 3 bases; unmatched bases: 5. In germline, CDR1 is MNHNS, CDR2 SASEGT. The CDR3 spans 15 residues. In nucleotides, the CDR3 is TGTGCCAGCAGTGCTTGGACAGGGGGCTTCTACGAGCAGTACTTC. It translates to CASSAWTGGFYEQYF.

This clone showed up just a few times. In nucleotides, the CDR3 is TGTGCCAGCAGTTGGACGGGGGACGAGCAGTACTTC. Protein: CASSWTGDEQYF. The chain carries TRBV28 and TRBJ2-7; a weak D match, TRBD2 (6 bases). V gave up 4 bases and J gave up 5 bases, with 9 bases separating them. Germline CDR1 is MDHEN and CDR2 is SYDVKM. CDR3 length: 12 amino acids.

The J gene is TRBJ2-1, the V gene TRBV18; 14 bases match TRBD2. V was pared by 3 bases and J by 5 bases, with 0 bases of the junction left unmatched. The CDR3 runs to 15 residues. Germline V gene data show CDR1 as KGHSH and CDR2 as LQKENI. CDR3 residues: CASSPTSGRDNEQFF. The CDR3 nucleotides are TGTGCCAGCTCACCGACTAGCGGGAGGGACAATGAGCAGTTCTTC.

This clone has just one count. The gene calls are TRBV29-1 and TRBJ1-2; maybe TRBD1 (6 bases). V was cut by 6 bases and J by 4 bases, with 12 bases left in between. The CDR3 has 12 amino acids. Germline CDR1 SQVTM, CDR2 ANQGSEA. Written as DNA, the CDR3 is TGCAGCGTGGGGGCCTGGACCTATGGCTACACCTTC. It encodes CSVGAWTYGYTF.

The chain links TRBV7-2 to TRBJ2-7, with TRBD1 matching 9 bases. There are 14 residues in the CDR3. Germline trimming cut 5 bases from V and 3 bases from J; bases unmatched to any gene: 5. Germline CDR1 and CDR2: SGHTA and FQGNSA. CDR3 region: CASSPWTGDYEQYF. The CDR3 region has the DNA TGTGCCAGCAGCCCGTGGACAGGGGACTACGAGCAGTACTTC.

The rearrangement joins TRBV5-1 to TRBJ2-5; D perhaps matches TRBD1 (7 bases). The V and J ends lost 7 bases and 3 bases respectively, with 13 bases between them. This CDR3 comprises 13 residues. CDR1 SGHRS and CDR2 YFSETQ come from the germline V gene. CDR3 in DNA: TGCGCCAGCCGACTAGGGACAGAAGAGACCCAGTACTTC. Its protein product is CASRLGTEETQYF.

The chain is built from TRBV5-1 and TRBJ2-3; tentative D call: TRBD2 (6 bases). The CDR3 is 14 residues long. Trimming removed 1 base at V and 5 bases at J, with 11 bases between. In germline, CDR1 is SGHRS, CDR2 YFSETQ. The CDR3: CASSLQWGEDTQYF. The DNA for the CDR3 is TGCGCCAGCAGCTTGCAATGGGGGGAAGATACGCAGTATTTT. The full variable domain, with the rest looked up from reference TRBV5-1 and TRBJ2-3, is KAGVTQTPRYLIKTRGQQVTLSCSPISGHRSVSWYQQTPGQGLQFLFEYFSETQRNKGNFPGRFSGRQFSNSRSEMNVSTLELGDSALYLCASSLQWGEDTQYFGPGTRLTVL.